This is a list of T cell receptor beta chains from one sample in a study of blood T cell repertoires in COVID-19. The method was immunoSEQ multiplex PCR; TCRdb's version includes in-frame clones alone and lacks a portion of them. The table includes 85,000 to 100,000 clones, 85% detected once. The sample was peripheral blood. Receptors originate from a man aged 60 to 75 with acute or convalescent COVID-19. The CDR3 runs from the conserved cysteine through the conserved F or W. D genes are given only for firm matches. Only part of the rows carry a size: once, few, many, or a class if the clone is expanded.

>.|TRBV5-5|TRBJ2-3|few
CASRPRADTQYF
TGTGCCAGCAGACCGCGCGCAGATACGCAGTATTTT
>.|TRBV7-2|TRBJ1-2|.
CASSSGIGRGGYTF
TGTGCCAGCAGCTCCGGAATCGGCAGGGGAGGCTACACCTTC
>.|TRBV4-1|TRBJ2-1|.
CASSRPGEAEQFF
TGCGCCAGCAGCCGCCCTGGGGAGGCTGAGCAGTTCTTC
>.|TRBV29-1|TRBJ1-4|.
CSVRGEPATNEKLFF
TGCAGCGTTCGCGGGGAGCCGGCAACTAATGAAAAACTGTTTTTT
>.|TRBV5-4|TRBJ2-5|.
CASSLEGPRTQYF
TGTGCCAGCAGCTTGGAGGGGCCCAGGACCCAGTACTTC
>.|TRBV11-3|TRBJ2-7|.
CASSLEGTGDEQYF
TGTGCCAGCAGCTTAGAGGGTACCGGGGATGAGCAGTACTTC
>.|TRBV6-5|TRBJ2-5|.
CASSFSGTKETQYF
TGTGCCAGCAGTTTTTCCGGGACAAAAGAGACCCAGTACTTC
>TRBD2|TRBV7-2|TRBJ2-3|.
CASRSGTSGGSTQYF
TGTGCCAGCAGATCCGGGACTAGCGGGGGTTCTACGCAGTATTTT
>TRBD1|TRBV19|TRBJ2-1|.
CASSLFIRQGAYNEQFF
TGTGCCAGTAGCCTTTTTATTCGACAGGGGGCCTACAATGAGCAGTTCTTC
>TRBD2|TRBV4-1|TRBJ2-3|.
CASSQDGLAGRDTQYF
TGCGCCAGCAGCCAAGACGGTCTAGCGGGAAGGGATACGCAGTATTTT
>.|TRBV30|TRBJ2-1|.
CAWSARTTGRRYNEQFF
TGTGCCTGGAGTGCCCGGACGACGGGCCGGAGGTACAATGAGCAGTTCTTC
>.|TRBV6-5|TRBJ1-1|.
CASSSTGDTEAFF
TGTGCCAGCAGTTCGACGGGGGACACTGAAGCTTTCTTT
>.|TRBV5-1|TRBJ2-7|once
CASSLAEQYEQYF
TGCGCCAGCAGCTTGGCCGAGCAATACGAGCAGTACTTC
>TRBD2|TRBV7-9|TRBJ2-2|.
CASSLDAGGAPGELFF
TGTGCCAGCAGCTTAGATGCGGGGGGCGCCCCCGGGGAGCTGTTTTTT
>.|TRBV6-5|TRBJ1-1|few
CASSYSAGRMNTEAFF
TGTGCCAGCAGTTACTCGGCAGGTAGAATGAACACTGAAGCTTTCTTT
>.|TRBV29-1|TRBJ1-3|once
CSVVGPSAAGNTIYF
TGCAGCGTTGTAGGCCCCTCGGCGGCGGGAAACACCATATATTTT
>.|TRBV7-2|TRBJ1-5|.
CASNAAGATSQPQHF
TGTGCCAGCAACGCCGCGGGGGCGACAAGCCAGCCCCAGCATTTT
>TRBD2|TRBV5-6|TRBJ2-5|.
CASSLGGLAGKQYF
TGTGCCAGCAGCTTGGGGGGACTAGCGGGGAAACAGTACTTC
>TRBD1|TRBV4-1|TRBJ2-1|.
CASSLYDRDSLFF
TGCGCCAGCAGCCTCTACGACCGGGACAGTCTGTTCTTC
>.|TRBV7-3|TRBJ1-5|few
CASSLMGGQPQHF
TGTGCCAGCAGCTTAATGGGGGGGCAGCCCCAGCATTTT
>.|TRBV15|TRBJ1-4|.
CATSRGSGFATNEKLFF
TGTGCCACCAGCAGAGGTTCAGGGTTTGCAACTAATGAAAAACTGTTTTTT
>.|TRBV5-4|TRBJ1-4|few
CASSLAGGELFF
TGTGCCAGCAGCTTGGCCGGAGGGGAACTGTTTTTT
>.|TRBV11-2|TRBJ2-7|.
CASSPPWGGDRPYEQYF
TGTGCCAGCAGCCCCCCGTGGGGCGGGGACAGACCCTACGAGCAGTACTTC
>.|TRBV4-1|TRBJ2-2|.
CAGGAVANTGELFF
TGCGCCGGGGGGGCGGTAGCGAACACCGGGGAGCTGTTTTTT
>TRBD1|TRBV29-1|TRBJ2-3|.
CSVAGTGLKDTQYF
TGCAGCGTAGCTGGGACAGGGCTCAAGGATACGCAGTATTTT
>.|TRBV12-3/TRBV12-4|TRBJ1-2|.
CASSLTGEHGYTF
TGTGCCAGCAGTTTAACGGGGGAGCATGGCTACACCTTC
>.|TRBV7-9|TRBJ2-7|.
CASGDTGGSYEQYF
TGTGCCAGCGGTGACACGGGCGGGTCCTACGAGCAGTACTTC